Listed below are T cell receptor beta chains from one sample, sequenced in a study of cytomegalovirus exposure and HLA in healthy donors. Profiled with immunoSEQ multiplex PCR; TCRdb holds only in-frame clones, not every one. The sample lists around 150,000 clones; around four fifths were seen once. Sequencing input: PBMCs. These receptors were taken from a man in his forties or fifties in good health and CMV-seronegative. Each CDR3 is given with its conserved first and last residue. D genes are given only for firm matches. Part of the rows lack a size; the others show once, few, many or a class for expanded clones.

TRBD2,TRBJ2-1,-,TRBV4-1,CASSQERLAGYNEQFF,TGCGCCAGCAGCCAAGAGCGGCTAGCGGGATACAATGAGCAGTTCTTC
TRBD1,TRBJ2-7,-,TRBV19,CASSIATGGSYEQYF,TGTGCCAGTAGTATAGCCACAGGGGGTTCCTACGAGCAGTACTTC
-,TRBJ1-6,few,TRBV6-4,CASSHPQGNSYNSPLHF,TGTGCCAGCAGCCACCCACAGGGAAACTCCTATAATTCACCCCTCCACTTT
TRBD1,TRBJ2-7,-,TRBV4-3,CASSQDTGGPYEQYF,TGCGCCAGCAGCCAAGACACAGGGGGCCCCTACGAGCAGTACTTC
TRBD2,TRBJ2-2,-,TRBV30,CAWSGFGSSGGNTGELFF,TGTGCCTGGAGTGGATTCGGAAGTAGCGGGGGGAACACCGGGGAGCTGTTTTTT
TRBD1,TRBJ1-6,-,TRBV25-1,CASSDGTGNSPLHF,TGTGCCAGCAGTGACGGGACAGGGAATTCACCCCTCCACTTT
-,TRBJ1-2,once,TRBV7-9,CASSSGFQWTNYGYTF,TGTGCCAGCAGCTCAGGGTTTCAGTGGACTAACTATGGCTACACCTTC
-,TRBJ2-1,-,TRBV7-2,CASSFSRGSYNEQFF,TGTGCCAGCAGCTTCTCACGGGGCTCCTACAATGAGCAGTTCTTC
TRBD1,TRBJ1-6,-,TRBV5-1,CASSLRTGQGSPLHF,TGCGCCAGCAGCTTGCGGACAGGGCAAGGATCACCCCTCCACTTT
-,TRBJ2-7,once,TRBV4-1,CASSQDLARTYEQYF,TGCGCCAGCAGCCAAGATTTGGCTAGGACCTACGAGCAGTACTTC
TRBD2,TRBJ2-1,-,TRBV5-1,CASSLEGTSGVDEQFF,TGCGCCAGCAGCTTGGAGGGGACTAGCGGTGTTGATGAGCAGTTCTTC
TRBD1,TRBJ1-5,-,TRBV7-2,CASSFQTGGNQPQHF,TGTGCCAGCAGCTTTCAGACAGGGGGTAATCAGCCCCAGCATTTT
-,TRBJ2-7,-,TRBV11-2,CASSLGGQAPLLEQYF,TGTGCCAGCAGCTTAGGAGGTCAAGCGCCCCTATTGGAGCAGTACTTC
-,TRBJ1-2,-,TRBV9,CASSPRSGGDYGYTF,TGTGCCAGCAGCCCTCGTTCGGGGGGAGACTATGGCTACACCTTC
TRBD2,TRBJ2-1,-,TRBV9,CASSGGRERSYNEQFF,TGTGCCAGCAGCGGAGGGCGGGAGAGGTCCTACAATGAGCAGTTCTTC
TRBD2,TRBJ2-7,few,TRBV4-3,CASSQETYGTNSYEQYF,TGCGCCAGCAGCCAAGAGACTTACGGGACTAATTCTTACGAGCAGTACTTC
TRBD2,TRBJ2-1,few,TRBV2,CASSRAGGPGNEQFF,TGTGCCAGCAGTCGAGCGGGGGGGCCCGGCAATGAGCAGTTCTTC
TRBD2,TRBJ2-3,-,TRBV9,CASSALPSGDTDTQYF,TGTGCCAGCAGCGCCCTCCCGAGCGGGGACACAGATACGCAGTATTTT
-,TRBJ1-5,-,TRBV2,CASSEGQISNQPQHF,TGTGCCAGCAGTGAAGGGCAGATTAGCAATCAGCCCCAGCATTTT
TRBD1,TRBJ1-5,few,TRBV19,CASSRDRGNQPQHF,TGTGCCAGTAGTCGGGACAGGGGAAATCAGCCCCAGCATTTT
-,TRBJ1-5,-,TRBV2,CASSEARGKGQPQHF,TGTGCCAGCAGTGAAGCTCGCGGCAAAGGACAGCCCCAGCATTTT
-,TRBJ1-1,few,TRBV28,CASSLAQGWGEAFF,TGTGCCAGCAGCTTGGCGCAGGGCTGGGGTGAAGCTTTCTTT
-,TRBJ2-7,-,TRBV14,CASSQVTGTLTYEQYF,TGTGCCAGCAGCCAGGTTACCGGGACACTGACCTACGAGCAGTACTTC
TRBD1,TRBJ1-6,-,TRBV5-8,CASSRDSSPLHF,TGTGCCAGCAGCCGGGACAGCTCACCCCTCCACTTT
TRBD2,TRBJ2-5,-,TRBV5-1,CANPTTPGLADQETQYF,TGCGCCAACCCCACGACCCCGGGACTAGCGGACCAAGAGACCCAGTACTTC
TRBD2,TRBJ2-5,-,TRBV9,CASSDTAGGGETQYF,TGTGCCAGCAGCGACACAGCGGGGGGTGGGGAGACCCAGTACTTC
TRBD2,TRBJ2-1,-,TRBV11-2,CASSSGTSGSYEQFF,TGTGCCAGCAGCTCCGGGACTAGCGGGAGCTATGAGCAGTTCTTC
TRBD1,TRBJ2-2,once,TRBV5-6,CASSLYGTGLTGELFF,TGTGCCAGCAGCTTGTATGGGACAGGGCTCACCGGGGAGCTGTTTTTT
-,TRBJ2-7,-,TRBV5-6,CASSLVRLSSYEQYF,TGTGCCAGCAGCTTAGTCCGACTTTCCTCCTACGAGCAGTACTTC
TRBD1,TRBJ2-1,-,TRBV7-9,CASSLWGTGGYNEQFF,TGTGCCAGCAGCTTATGGGGGACAGGGGGGTACAATGAGCAGTTCTTC
TRBD1,TRBJ2-7,-,TRBV5-1,CASSRTGEEEQYF,TGCGCCAGCAGCCGGACAGGGGAAGAGGAGCAGTACTTC
TRBD1,TRBJ1-2,-,TRBV5-5,CASSLGQTYGYTF,TGTGCCAGCAGCCTGGGACAGACCTATGGCTACACCTTC
TRBD1,TRBJ1-2,-,TRBV11-3,CASSLAGTGNYGYTF,TGTGCCAGCAGCTTAGCCGGGACAGGAAACTATGGCTACACCTTC
-,TRBJ1-5,once,TRBV28,CASSLGTLNQPQHF,TGTGCCAGCAGTCTTGGGACTTTAAATCAGCCCCAGCATTTT
-,TRBJ2-1,-,TRBV2,CASSSLPGNNEQFF,TGTGCCAGCAGTTCTCTACCGGGGAACAATGAGCAGTTCTTC
-,TRBJ1-5,-,TRBV6-1,CASSAWPSNQPQHF,TGTGCCAGCAGTGCTTGGCCATCCAATCAGCCCCAGCATTTT
TRBD1,TRBJ1-1,-,TRBV4-1,CASSQAGQGYTEAFF,TGCGCCAGCAGCCAAGCGGGACAGGGGTACACTGAAGCTTTCTTT
-,TRBJ1-1,once,TRBV4-1,CASSLAGTTNTEAFF,TGCGCCAGCAGCCTTGCCGGGACAACGAACACTGAAGCTTTCTTT
TRBD2,TRBJ2-1,-,TRBV14,CASSQVLAGEGEQFF,TGTGCCAGCAGCCAAGTACTAGCGGGAGAGGGTGAGCAGTTCTTC
TRBD1,TRBJ2-4,-,TRBV15,CATSGTGDIQYF,TGTGCCACCAGCGGGACAGGGGACATTCAGTACTTC
-,TRBJ2-7,few,TRBV2,CASSDGTFYEQYF,TGTGCCAGCAGTGACGGGACTTTCTACGAGCAGTACTTC
-,TRBJ2-1,-,TRBV19,CASSIGARHNEQFF,TGTGCCAGTAGTATAGGCGCGAGGCACAATGAGCAGTTCTTC
-,TRBJ1-1,-,TRBV11-3,CASSHRESAEAFF,TGTGCCAGCAGCCACAGGGAGAGTGCTGAAGCTTTCTTT
TRBD2,TRBJ2-1,-,TRBV10-3,CAISESGLAGFEQFF,TGTGCCATCAGTGAGTCGGGACTAGCGGGATTTGAGCAGTTCTTC
-,TRBJ2-1,-,TRBV13,CATEGRTTNEQFF,TGTGCCACTGAGGGGCGGACTACCAATGAGCAGTTCTTC
-,TRBJ2-3,-,TRBV27,CASSPPGTDTQYF,TGTGCCAGCAGCCCCCCGGGGACAGATACGCAGTATTTT
-,TRBJ1-2,-,TRBV19,CASRPYQGNYGYTF,TGTGCCAGTAGGCCTTATCAGGGTAACTATGGCTACACCTTC
-,TRBJ2-2,-,TRBV6-4,CASSGTLNTGELFF,TGTGCCAGCAGCGGGACTTTGAACACCGGGGAGCTGTTTTTT
-,TRBJ2-2,-,TRBV15,CATSRGGADTGELFF,TGTGCCACCAGCAGAGGGGGCGCGGACACCGGGGAGCTGTTTTTT
-,TRBJ2-1,-,TRBV29-1,CSVGAARERRYEQFF,TGCAGCGTTGGCGCCGCCCGCGAGCGAAGGTATGAGCAGTTCTTC
-,TRBJ1-2,-,TRBV28,CATLTARYGYTF,TGTGCCACCCTGACAGCGCGCTATGGCTACACCTTC
TRBD1,TRBJ1-5,-,TRBV7-2,CASSLGGGGQGPQPQHF,TGTGCCAGCAGCCTAGGAGGAGGGGGACAGGGTCCTCAGCCCCAGCATTTT
-,TRBJ1-3,-,TRBV10-3,CAISVPESGNTIYF,TGTGCCATCAGTGTACCAGAATCTGGAAACACCATATATTTT
TRBD1,TRBJ1-2,-,TRBV11-3,CASSLGVGTGRYYGYTF,TGTGCCAGCAGCTTAGGGGTCGGGACAGGGAGGTACTATGGCTACACCTTC
TRBD1,TRBJ1-5,-,TRBV7-2,CASSLAQGALGVDQHF,TGTGCCAGCAGCTTAGCTCAGGGGGCCCTAGGTGTTGACCAGCATTTT